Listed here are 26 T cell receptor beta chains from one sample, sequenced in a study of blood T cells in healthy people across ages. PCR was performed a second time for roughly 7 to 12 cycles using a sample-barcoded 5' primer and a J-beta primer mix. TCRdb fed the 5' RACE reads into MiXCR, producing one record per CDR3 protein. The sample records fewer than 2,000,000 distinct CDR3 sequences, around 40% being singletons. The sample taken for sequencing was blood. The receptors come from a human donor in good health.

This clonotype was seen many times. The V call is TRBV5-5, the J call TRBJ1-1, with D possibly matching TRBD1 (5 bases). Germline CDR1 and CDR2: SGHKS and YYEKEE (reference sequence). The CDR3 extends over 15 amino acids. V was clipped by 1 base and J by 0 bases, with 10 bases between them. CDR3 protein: CASSLRGGMNTEAFF. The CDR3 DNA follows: TGTGCCAGCAGCTTGAGGGGTGGGATGAACACTGAAGCTTTCTTT.

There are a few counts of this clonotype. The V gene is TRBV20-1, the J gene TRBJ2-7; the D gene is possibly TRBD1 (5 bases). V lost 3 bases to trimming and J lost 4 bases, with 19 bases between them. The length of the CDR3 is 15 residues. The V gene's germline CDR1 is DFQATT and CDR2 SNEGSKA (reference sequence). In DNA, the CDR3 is TGCAGTGCTAGCCAGGGAAATGCAGGTAGTTACGAGCAGTACTTC. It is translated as CSASQGNAGSYEQYF.

CDR3 residues: CASSYSTDRGPHEQFF. Written as DNA, the CDR3 is TGTGCCAGCAGTTACTCGACTGACAGGGGGCCCCATGAGCAGTTCTTC. The rearrangement joins TRBV6-2 or TRBV6-3 to TRBJ2-1; 10 bases agree with TRBD1. The junction had 7 bases not matched to a gene; V was cut back by 0 bases and J by 8 bases. The CDR3 consists of 16 residues. Germline CDR1 MNHEY, CDR2 SVGEGT.

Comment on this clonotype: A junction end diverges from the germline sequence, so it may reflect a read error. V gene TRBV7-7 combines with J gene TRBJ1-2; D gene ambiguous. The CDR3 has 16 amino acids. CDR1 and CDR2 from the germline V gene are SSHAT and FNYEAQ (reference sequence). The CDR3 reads CASSSHLRTPEDGYTF. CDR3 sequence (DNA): TGTGCTAGCAGCTCCCACCTTCGGACTCCCGAGGATGGCTACACCTTC.

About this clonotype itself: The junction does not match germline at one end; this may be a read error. CDR3 in DNA: TGCAGTGTTAGAGAGGTGGCAGACCTAGCCAAAAACATTCAGTACTTC. It encodes CSVREVADLAKNIQYF. The J gene is TRBJ2-4, the V gene TRBV20-1; no clear D gene. The CDR3 loop spans 16 amino acids. From germline, CDR1 is DFQATT and CDR2 SNEGSKA (reference sequence).

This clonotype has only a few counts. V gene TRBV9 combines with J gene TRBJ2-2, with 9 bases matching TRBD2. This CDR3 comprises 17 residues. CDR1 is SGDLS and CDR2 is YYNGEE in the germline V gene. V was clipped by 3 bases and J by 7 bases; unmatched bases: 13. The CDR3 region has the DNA TGTGCCAGCAGCGAGCTCACCGGGACTAGCTTTAACGGGGAGCTGTTTTTT. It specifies CASSELTGTSFNGELFF.

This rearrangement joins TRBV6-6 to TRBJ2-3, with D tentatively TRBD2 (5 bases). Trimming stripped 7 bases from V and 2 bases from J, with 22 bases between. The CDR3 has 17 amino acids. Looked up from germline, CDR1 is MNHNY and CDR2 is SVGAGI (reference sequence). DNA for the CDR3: TGTGCCAGCACCCACACCCGGGGTATACAGACCACAGATACGCAGTATTTT. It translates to CASTHTRGIQTTDTQYF.

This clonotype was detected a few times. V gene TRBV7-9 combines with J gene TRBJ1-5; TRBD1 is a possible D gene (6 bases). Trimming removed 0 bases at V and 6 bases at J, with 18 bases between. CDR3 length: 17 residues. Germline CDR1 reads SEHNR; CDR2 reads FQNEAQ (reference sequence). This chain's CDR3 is CASSLAGASLGAQPQHF. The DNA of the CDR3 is TGTGCCAGCAGCTTAGCGGGGGCTTCCCTGGGAGCTCAGCCCCAGCATTTT.

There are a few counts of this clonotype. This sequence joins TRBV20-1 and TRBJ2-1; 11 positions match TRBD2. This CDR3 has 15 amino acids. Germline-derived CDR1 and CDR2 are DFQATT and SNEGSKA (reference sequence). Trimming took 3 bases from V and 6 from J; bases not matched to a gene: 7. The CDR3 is CSARATSGGVNEQFF. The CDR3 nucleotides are TGCAGTGCTAGGGCTACTAGCGGGGGAGTCAATGAGCAGTTCTTC.

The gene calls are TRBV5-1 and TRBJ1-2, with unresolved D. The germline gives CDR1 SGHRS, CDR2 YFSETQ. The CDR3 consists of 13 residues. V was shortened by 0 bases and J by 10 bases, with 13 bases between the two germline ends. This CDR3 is CASSLGTFSAYTF. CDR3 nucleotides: TGCGCCAGCAGCTTGGGAACGTTTTCGGCCTACACCTTC.

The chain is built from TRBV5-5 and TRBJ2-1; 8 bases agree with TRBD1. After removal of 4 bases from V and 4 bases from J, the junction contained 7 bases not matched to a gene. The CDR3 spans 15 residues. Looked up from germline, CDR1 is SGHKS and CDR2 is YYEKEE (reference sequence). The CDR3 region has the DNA TGTGCCAGCAGCACCACAGGACAGGGATACAATGAGCAGTTCTTC. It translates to CASSTTGQGYNEQFF.

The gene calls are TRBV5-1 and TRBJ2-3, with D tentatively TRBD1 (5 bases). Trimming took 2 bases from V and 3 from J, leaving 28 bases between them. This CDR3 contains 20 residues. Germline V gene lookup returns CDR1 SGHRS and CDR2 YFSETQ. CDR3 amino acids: CASSFGQGAINLGWTDTQYF. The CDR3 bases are TGCGCCAGCAGCTTTGGTCAGGGCGCTATTAACCTCGGGTGGACAGATACGCAGTATTTT.

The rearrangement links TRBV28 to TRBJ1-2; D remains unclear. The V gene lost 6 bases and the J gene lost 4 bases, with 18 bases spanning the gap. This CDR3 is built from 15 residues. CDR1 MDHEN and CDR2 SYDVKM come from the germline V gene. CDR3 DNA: TGTGCCAGCAGGTCGAGCGGCGACCTCGTCTATGGCTACACCTTC. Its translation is CASRSSGDLVYGYTF.

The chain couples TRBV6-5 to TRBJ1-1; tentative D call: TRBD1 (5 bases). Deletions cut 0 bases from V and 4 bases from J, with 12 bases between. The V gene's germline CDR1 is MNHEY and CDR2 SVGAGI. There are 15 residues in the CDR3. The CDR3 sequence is CASSYSFGGVTEAFF. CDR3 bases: TGTGCCAGCAGTTACTCGTTCGGGGGGGTCACTGAAGCTTTCTTT.

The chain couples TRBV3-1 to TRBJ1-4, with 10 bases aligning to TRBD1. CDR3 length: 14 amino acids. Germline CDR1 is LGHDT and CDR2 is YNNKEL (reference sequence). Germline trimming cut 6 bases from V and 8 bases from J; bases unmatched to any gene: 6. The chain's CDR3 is CASRRQGADEKLFF. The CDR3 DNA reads TGTGCCAGCAGGCGACAGGGGGCGGACGAAAAACTGTTTTTT.

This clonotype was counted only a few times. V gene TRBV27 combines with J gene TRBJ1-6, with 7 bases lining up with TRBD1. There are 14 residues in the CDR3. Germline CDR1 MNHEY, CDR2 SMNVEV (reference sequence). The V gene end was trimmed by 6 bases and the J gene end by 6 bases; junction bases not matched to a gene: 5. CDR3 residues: CASRRTGVNSPLHF. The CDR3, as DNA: TGTGCCAGCAGACGTACAGGGGTTAATTCACCCCTCCACTTT.

The CDR3, as DNA: TGTGCCAGCAGCTTAGGCCGTCGTCCGGGGCAGCCCCAGCATTTT. The encoded protein is CASSLGRRPGQPQHF. The chain recombines TRBV7-8 with TRBJ1-5, with D unresolved. The CDR3 covers 15 residues. Germline loops: CDR1 SGHVS, CDR2 FQNEAQ. V lost 1 base, J lost 7 bases, and 14 bases lay in between.

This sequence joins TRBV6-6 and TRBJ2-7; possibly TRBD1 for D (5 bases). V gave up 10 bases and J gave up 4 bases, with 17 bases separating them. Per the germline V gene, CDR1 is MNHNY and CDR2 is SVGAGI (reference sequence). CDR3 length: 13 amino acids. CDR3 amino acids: CATDSRTTYEQYF. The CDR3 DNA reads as TGTGCCACCGACAGCCGCACTACTTACGAGCAGTACTTC.

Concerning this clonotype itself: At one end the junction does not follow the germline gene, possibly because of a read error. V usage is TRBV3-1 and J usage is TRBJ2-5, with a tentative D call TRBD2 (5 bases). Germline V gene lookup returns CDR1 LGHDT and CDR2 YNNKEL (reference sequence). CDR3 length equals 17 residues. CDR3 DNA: TGTGCCAGCGGCCATAGCCCCCCGGGGAGCGCCGGGGAGACCCAGTACTTC. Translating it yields CASGHSPPGSAGETQYF.

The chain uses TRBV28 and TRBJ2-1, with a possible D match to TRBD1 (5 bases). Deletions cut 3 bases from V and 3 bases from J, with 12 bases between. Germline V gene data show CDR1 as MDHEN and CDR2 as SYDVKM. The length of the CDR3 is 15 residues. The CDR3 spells CASSLWAQGYNEQFF. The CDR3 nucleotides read TGTGCCAGCAGTTTGTGGGCCCAGGGCTACAATGAGCAGTTCTTC. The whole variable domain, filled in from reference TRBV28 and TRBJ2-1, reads DVKVTQSSRYLVKRTGEKVFLECVQDMDHENMFWYRQDPGLGLRLIYFSYDVKMKEKGDIPEGYSVSREKKERFSLILESASTNQTSMYLCASSLWAQGYNEQFFGPGTRLTVL.

CDR3 sequence: CASSPYWGGDNEQFF. The CDR3 coding sequence is TGTGCCAGCAGTCCTTACTGGGGGGGGGACAATGAGCAGTTCTTC. The chain links TRBV12-3 or TRBV12-4 to TRBJ2-1, with 7 bases aligning to TRBD2. After removal of 5 bases from V and 5 bases from J, the junction contained 9 bases not matched to a gene. The CDR3 runs to 15 residues.

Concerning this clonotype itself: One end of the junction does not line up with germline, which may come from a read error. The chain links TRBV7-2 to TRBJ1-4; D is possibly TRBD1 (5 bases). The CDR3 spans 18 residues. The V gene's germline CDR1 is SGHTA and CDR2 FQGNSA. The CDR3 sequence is CAGSLAGQGKGTNEKLFF. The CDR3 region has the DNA TGTGCCGGCAGCTTAGCGGGGCAGGGCAAGGGGACTAATGAAAAACTGTTTTTT.

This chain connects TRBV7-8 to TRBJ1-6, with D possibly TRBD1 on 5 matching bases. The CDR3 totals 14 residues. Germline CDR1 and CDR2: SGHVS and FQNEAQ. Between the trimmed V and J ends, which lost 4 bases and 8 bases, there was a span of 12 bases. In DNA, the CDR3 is TGTGCCAGCAGCTCAGGGTTGGGGGATTCACCCCTCCACTTT. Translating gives CASSSGLGDSPLHF.

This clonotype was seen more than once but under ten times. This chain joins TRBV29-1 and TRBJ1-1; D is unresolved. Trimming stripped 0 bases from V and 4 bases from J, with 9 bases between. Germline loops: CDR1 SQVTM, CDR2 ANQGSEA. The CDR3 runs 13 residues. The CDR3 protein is CSVEEGSRTEAFF. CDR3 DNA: TGCAGCGTTGAAGAGGGGTCCCGCACTGAAGCTTTCTTT.

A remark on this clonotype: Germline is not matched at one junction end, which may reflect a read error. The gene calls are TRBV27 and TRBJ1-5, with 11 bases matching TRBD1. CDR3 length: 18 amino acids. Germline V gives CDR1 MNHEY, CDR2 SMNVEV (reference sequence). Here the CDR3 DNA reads TGTGCCGGCAGTTTTGGGACAGGGGGTGGGAGAGGCAATCAGCCCCAGCATTTT. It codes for CAGSFGTGGGRGNQPQHF.

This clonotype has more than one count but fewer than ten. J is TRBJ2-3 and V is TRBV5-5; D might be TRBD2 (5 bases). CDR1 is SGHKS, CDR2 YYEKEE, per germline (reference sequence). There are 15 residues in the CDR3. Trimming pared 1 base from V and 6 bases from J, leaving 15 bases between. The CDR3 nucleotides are TGTGCCAGCAGCTTGCAATCCGGGGTGGGTGATACGCAGTATTTT. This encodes CASSLQSGVGDTQYF. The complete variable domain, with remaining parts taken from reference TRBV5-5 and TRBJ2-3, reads DAGVTQSPTHLIKTRGQQVTLRCSPISGHKSVSWYQQVLGQGPQFIFQYYEKEERGRGNFPDRFSARQFPNYSSELNVNALLLGDSALYLCASSLQSGVGDTQYFGPGTRLTVL.